These 26 T cell receptor beta chains were sequenced from one sample in a study of T cell responses to AZD1222 COVID-19 vaccine. TCRdb's table, derived via immunoSEQ multiplex PCR, lists solely in-frame clones and lacks some. The sample carries about 96,000 clones, over 75% recorded once. The material sequenced was peripheral blood, taken on day 0 of AZD1222 vaccination. These receptors came from an adult in good health.

This chain connects TRBV5-1 to TRBJ2-3, with D hard to call. V lost 0 bases and J lost 0, with 5 bases in between. Germline V gene sequence: CDR1 SGHRS, CDR2 YFSETQ. The length of the CDR3 is 14 residues. CDR3 region: CASSLGLSTDTQYF. The CDR3, as DNA: TGCGCCAGCAGCTTGGGGCTTAGCACAGATACGCAGTATTTT.

The CDR3 sequence is CASSALRNQPQHF. The CDR3 DNA is TGTGCCAGCAGTGCCTTAAGAAATCAGCCCCAGCATTTT. The V and J genes are TRBV7-8 and TRBJ1-5, with no clear D. Deletions cut 6 bases from V and 4 bases from J, with 10 bases between. Germline values: CDR1 SGHVS, CDR2 FQNEAQ. The CDR3 sequence is 13 residues long.

V usage is TRBV6-4 and J usage is TRBJ2-3; 10 bases are a match to TRBD1. J gave up 3 bases and V 0 bases, and 3 bases lay outside the gene matches. The CDR3 has 16 amino acids. CDR1 and CDR2 from the germline V gene are MRHNA and SNTAGT. CDR3: CASSDSGQGFTDTQYF. The CDR3 DNA sequence: TGTGCCAGCAGTGACTCGGGACAGGGGTTTACAGATACGCAGTATTTT.

The J gene is TRBJ1-3, the V gene TRBV7-6; unclear D gene. Germline assignment: CDR1 SGHVS and CDR2 FNYEAQ. Trimming cost V 2 bases and J 2 bases, with 19 bases left between them. The CDR3 has 18 amino acids. The CDR3 coding sequence is TGTGCCAGCAGCTTATTGCCCCCTGAACCGAATACTGGAAACACCATATATTTT. Translation gives CASSLLPPEPNTGNTIYF.

The chain links TRBV6-5 to TRBJ1-1; D uncertain. Germline V gives CDR1 MNHEY, CDR2 SVGAGI. The V end was cut by 2 bases, the J end by 2 bases, with 6 bases between. The CDR3 consists of 13 residues. The CDR3 here is CASSYGQNTEAFF. CDR3 nucleotide sequence: TGTGCCAGCAGTTACGGGCAAAACACTGAAGCTTTCTTT.

V usage is TRBV6-1 and J usage is TRBJ2-1, with 10 nucleotides matching TRBD2. J gave up 6 bases and V 0 bases, and 2 bases lay outside the gene matches. Germline CDR1 reads MNHNS; CDR2 reads SASEGT. The CDR3 has 15 residues. The CDR3 coding sequence is TGTGCCAGCAGTGAAGCAGCGGGAGGGCCCAATGAGCAGTTCTTC. This gives the protein CASSEAAGGPNEQFF.

The sample holds one count of this clone. The J gene is TRBJ2-7, the V gene TRBV2; 9 positions match TRBD1. The CDR3 runs to 14 residues. The germline CDR1 and CDR2 sequences are SNHLY and FYNNEI. The junction had 10 bases not matched to a gene; V was cut back by 7 bases and J by 6 bases. The CDR3 is CASMTGTGSVEQYF. The DNA for the CDR3 is TGTGCCAGCATGACCGGGACAGGGTCTGTCGAGCAGTACTTC.

The chain carries TRBV5-1 and TRBJ2-1; 8 nucleotides match TRBD2. In germline, CDR1 is SGHRS, CDR2 YFSETQ. V lost 4 bases and J lost 2; bases outside the gene matches: 5. CDR3 size: 15 residues. The CDR3 protein is CASSPGLATYNEQFF. CDR3 DNA sequence: TGCGCCAGCAGCCCCGGACTAGCAACCTACAATGAGCAGTTCTTC.

This clone was detected only once. CDR3 nucleotides: TGTGCCACCAGTGATGAGGGACAGGGAAGGACCCATGGCTACACCTTC. This codes for CATSDEGQGRTHGYTF. This chain connects TRBV24-1 to TRBJ1-2; 9 positions agree with TRBD1. This CDR3 has 16 residues. Germline trimming cut 3 bases from V and 6 bases from J; bases unmatched to any gene: 10. The germline V gene encodes CDR1 KGHDR and CDR2 SFDVKD.

This chain uses TRBV24-1 with TRBJ2-5; 9 bases match TRBD1. The V and J ends lost 1 base and 1 base, in that order; junction bases with no gene match: 3. This CDR3 is 16 amino acids long. Germline CDR1 reads KGHDR; CDR2 reads SFDVKD. The CDR3, as DNA: TGTGCCACCAGTGATTTTGGGACAGGGACCCAAGAGACCCAGTACTTC. This codes for CATSDFGTGTQETQYF.

CDR3 sequence: CATSRRVIEGAPAGYTF. In nucleotides, the CDR3 is TGTGCCACCAGCAGAAGAGTTATAGAGGGGGCGCCGGCTGGCTACACCTTC. The chain is built from TRBV15 and TRBJ1-2, with 7 bases that match TRBD1. Losses at the gene ends were 2 bases for V and 7 bases for J; bases not matched to a gene: 16. This CDR3 region has 17 residues. Germline values: CDR1 LNHNV, CDR2 YYDKDF (reference sequence). The variable domain in full, completed from reference TRBV15 and TRBJ1-2, reads DAMVIQNPRYQVTQFGKPVTLSCSQTLNHNVMYWYQQKSSQAPKLLFHYYDKDFNNEADTPDNFQSRRPNTSFCFLDIRSPGLGDTAMYLCATSRRVIEGAPAGYTFGSGTRLTVV.

The chain carries TRBV3-1 (or the pseudogene TRBV3-2) and TRBJ2-6; TRBD1 might be the D (5 bases). The germline gives CDR1 LGHDT, CDR2 YNNKEL (reference sequence). The CDR3 covers 13 residues. Trimming took 4 bases from V and 11 from J, leaving 12 bases between them. Here the CDR3 DNA reads TGTGCCAGCAGCCCCCGGACATTTGACGTCCTGACTTTC. Its protein product is CASSPRTFDVLTF.

J is TRBJ1-1 and V is TRBV5-1, with no clear D. This CDR3 region has 15 residues. The germline V gene encodes CDR1 SGHRS and CDR2 YFSETQ. Trimming took 0 bases from V and 3 from J, leaving 12 bases between them. This chain's CDR3 is CASSLGLDTDTEAFF. The CDR3 nucleotides are TGCGCCAGCAGCTTGGGGTTGGATACAGACACTGAAGCTTTCTTT.

V is TRBV7-9 and J is TRBJ2-1; tentative D call: TRBD1 (6 bases). The V gene lost 5 bases and the J gene lost 1 base, with 12 bases spanning the gap. The V gene's germline CDR1 is SEHNR and CDR2 FQNEAQ (reference sequence). The CDR3 has 15 residues. CDR3 bases: TGTGCCAGCAGCCAACCGGGACAATCCTACAATGAGCAGTTCTTC. It codes for CASSQPGQSYNEQFF.

The chain couples TRBV10-3 to TRBJ2-3; maybe TRBD1 (5 bases). This CDR3 has 14 residues. Germline V gene lookup returns CDR1 ENHRY and CDR2 SYGVKD. V was shortened by 6 bases and J by 6 bases, with 16 bases between the two germline ends. CDR3 DNA: TGTGCCATCAGAACTGAAGGGGAAGCGGATACGCAGTATTTT. Amino acid sequence: CAIRTEGEADTQYF.

The V call is TRBV11-3, the J call TRBJ2-7, with D possibly TRBD1 on 6 matching bases. The CDR3 has 13 residues. Germline lookup yields CDR1 SGHNT and CDR2 YENEEA. V lost 1 base to trimming and J lost 5 bases, with 9 bases between them. This CDR3 reads CASSLGGQNEQYF. CDR3 DNA sequence: TGTGCCAGCAGCTTAGGTGGACAGAACGAGCAGTACTTC.

The chain carries TRBV10-2 and TRBJ1-4; D is undetermined. Between the trimmed V and J ends, which lost 8 bases and 5 bases, there was a span of 9 bases. This CDR3 has 12 amino acids. The germline gives CDR1 WSHSY, CDR2 SAAADI. The CDR3 sequence is CASLSGNEKLFF. For the CDR3, the DNA is TGCGCCAGCTTATCGGGGAATGAAAAACTGTTTTTT.

The rearrangement joins TRBV7-8 to TRBJ2-7; possibly TRBD2 for D (5 bases). CDR1 SGHVS and CDR2 FQNEAQ come from the germline V gene. The V gene lost 1 base and the J gene lost 7 bases, with 14 bases spanning the gap. This CDR3 contains 14 residues. CDR3 protein: CASSLDRTADEQYF. For the CDR3, the DNA is TGTGCCAGCAGCTTAGATAGGACTGCTGATGAGCAGTACTTC.

The chain has TRBV28 and TRBJ1-3, with no clear D. The CDR3 covers 12 residues. Germline values: CDR1 MDHEN, CDR2 SYDVKM. V was trimmed by 3 bases and J by 3 bases, leaving 3 bases between them. In nucleotides, the CDR3 is TGTGCCAGCAGTTTTTTTGGAAACACCATATATTTT. Translating gives CASSFFGNTIYF. The full variable domain, in which reference TRBV28 and TRBJ1-3 provide the parts outside the CDR3, is DVKVTQSSRYLVKRTGEKVFLECVQDMDHENMFWYRQDPGLGLRLIYFSYDVKMKEKGDIPEGYSVSREKKERFSLILESASTNQTSMYLCASSFFGNTIYFGEGSWLTVV.

The chain couples TRBV29-1 to TRBJ2-2; unclear D gene. Germline CDR1 reads SQVTM; CDR2 reads ANQGSEA. The V end lost 7 bases, the J end lost 5 bases, and 14 bases lay between the germline ends. The CDR3 has 13 residues. Here the CDR3 reads CSASIAPTGELFF. The CDR3 DNA sequence: TGCAGCGCCTCGATTGCACCGACCGGGGAGCTGTTTTTT.

A single count supports this clone. This CDR3 reads CAWSVFSGSFESTDTQYF. The DNA for the CDR3 is TGTGCCTGGAGTGTATTTAGCGGGAGTTTCGAAAGCACAGATACGCAGTATTTT. The chain has TRBV30 and TRBJ2-3; 9 positions match TRBD2. J gave up 0 bases and V 0 bases, and 10 bases lay outside the gene matches. From germline, CDR1 is GTSNPN and CDR2 SVGIG (reference sequence). This CDR3 spans 18 amino acids.

As DNA, the CDR3 is TGTGCCAGCAGCTTGGCTCCTACAGGGGGTATCGGAAACACCATATATTTT. It is translated as CASSLAPTGGIGNTIYF. The rearrangement links TRBV5-4 to TRBJ1-3; 8 positions match TRBD1. CDR1 is SGHNT, CDR2 YYREEE, per germline (reference sequence). The CDR3 consists of 17 residues. With V trimmed by 0 bases and J by 4 bases, 9 bases remained unmatched.

The rearrangement links TRBV18 to TRBJ1-2, with D maybe TRBD1 (5 bases). Germline loops: CDR1 KGHSH, CDR2 LQKENI. The CDR3 has 16 residues. The V and J ends lost 6 bases and 3 bases respectively, with 20 bases between them. CDR3: CASSTRGGASDYGYTF. Here the CDR3 DNA reads TGTGCCAGCTCCACCCGGGGGGGTGCGTCAGACTATGGCTACACCTTC.

V usage is TRBV19 and J usage is TRBJ1-5; 9 bases fit TRBD1. CDR1 LNHDA and CDR2 SQIVND come from the germline V gene (reference sequence). V gave up 8 bases and J gave up 1 base; unmatched junction bases: 3. CDR3 length: 14 amino acids. CDR3 coding DNA: TGTGCCAGTTTGACAGGGGGGAGCAATCAGCCCCAGCATTTT. It specifies CASLTGGSNQPQHF.

V usage is TRBV28 and J usage is TRBJ1-6; 10 positions agree with TRBD1. The CDR3 contains 19 residues. In germline, CDR1 is MDHEN, CDR2 SYDVKM. Unmatched junction bases numbered 15, after V lost 3 bases and J lost 7 bases. The CDR3 DNA sequence: TGTGCCAGCAGTTTTATCCGGGGACAGGGGTTCCCCGGGAATTCACCCCTCCACTTT. It codes for CASSFIRGQGFPGNSPLHF.

The genes are TRBV7-8 and TRBJ2-1; D not resolved. CDR3 length equals 11 residues. Deletions cut 5 bases from V and 6 bases from J, with 5 bases between. Germline values: CDR1 SGHVS, CDR2 FQNEAQ. The CDR3 is CASSKLNEQFF. The CDR3 DNA sequence: TGTGCCAGCAGCAAGCTCAATGAGCAGTTCTTC.